The next 14 T cell receptor beta chains were all read from a single sample in a study of Graves' ophthalmopathy and Graves' hyperthyroidism. Transcripts of RNA were the source for amplifying TCR beta CDR3 regions. First-round RT-PCR relied on HTBI primers, and a second-round multiplex PCR came next. TCRdb re-derived calls from the multiplex PCR reads in MiXCR, one entry per CDR3 protein. The sample lists 170,000 or so distinct CDR3 sequences, around 40% occurring once. Sequenced material: peripheral blood. All receptors come from a man aged 25 to 40 with Graves' ophthalmopathy.

This clonotype was counted many times. The rearrangement uses TRBV28 and TRBJ1-5; D gene ambiguous. Trimming removed 6 bases from V and 9 bases from J, with 15 bases in between. Germline CDR1 and CDR2: MDHEN and SYDVKM. This CDR3 is 13 amino acids long. DNA for the CDR3: TGTGCCAGCAGAGTTGACGGGTACGGGCCCCAGCATTTT. It codes for CASRVDGYGPQHF. The full variable domain, in which reference TRBV28 and TRBJ1-5 provide the parts outside the CDR3, is DVKVTQSSRYLVKRTGEKVFLECVQDMDHENMFWYRQDPGLGLRLIYFSYDVKMKEKGDIPEGYSVSREKKERFSLILESASTNQTSMYLCASRVDGYGPQHFGDGTRLSIL.

The chain couples TRBV6-1 to TRBJ2-5, with TRBD2 as a possible D gene (5 bases). Trimming left V 7 bases short and J 4 bases short, with 13 bases between. CDR3 size: 13 residues. Germline CDR1 is MNHNS and CDR2 is SASEGT. CDR3 protein: CASKTTPRETQYF. The DNA of the CDR3 is TGTGCCAGCAAGACTACCCCCCGAGAGACCCAGTACTTC.

This clonotype was seen ten or more times. The J gene is TRBJ2-7, the V gene TRBV6-5, with D perhaps matching TRBD1 or TRBD2 (5 bases each). This CDR3 is 13 amino acids long. The V and J ends lost 6 bases and 0 bases respectively, with 9 bases between them. From germline, CDR1 is MNHEY and CDR2 SVGAGI. CDR3 amino acids: CASRGDLSYEQYF. CDR3 in DNA: TGTGCCAGCAGGGGGGACCTCTCCTACGAGCAGTACTTC.

Many counts were recorded for this clonotype. The chain joins TRBV9 to TRBJ1-5; maybe TRBD1 (5 bases). The CDR3 covers 15 residues. CDR1 SGDLS and CDR2 YYNGEE come from the germline V gene. V was shortened by 0 bases and J by 1 base, with 8 bases between the two germline ends. DNA of the CDR3: TGTGCCAGCAGCGTAGATGGGGGGAGCAATCAGCCCCAGCATTTT. Amino acid sequence: CASSVDGGSNQPQHF.

A remark on this clonotype: The junction shows a germline mismatch at one end, possibly a read error. This rearrangement joins TRBV20-1 to TRBJ2-4; TRBD1 might be the D (5 bases). Germline V gives CDR1 DFQATT, CDR2 SNEGSKA (reference sequence). The CDR3 contains 14 residues. The CDR3 loop is CSARARAQGNIQYF. The CDR3 DNA is TGCAGCGCTAGGGCCCGGGCCCAGGGTAACATTCAGTACTTC.

This clonotype appeared many times. The DNA for the CDR3 is TGCGCCAGCAGCCACCACCCGAAAGCCCAGGCTAACACTGAAGCTTTCTTT. It is translated as CASSHHPKAQANTEAFF. This chain connects TRBV4-3 to TRBJ1-1, with D unclear. CDR1 is LGHNA, CDR2 YSLEER, per germline. This CDR3 comprises 17 residues. V was cut by 3 bases and J by 2 bases, with 19 bases left in between.

This clonotype was seen many times. V gene TRBV6-5 combines with J gene TRBJ1-5, with TRBD1 identical over 8 bases. The CDR3 contains 15 residues. Unmatched junction bases numbered 9, after V lost 5 bases and J lost 6 bases. Germline assignment: CDR1 MNHEY and CDR2 SVGAGI. The CDR3 nucleotides read TGTGCCAGCAGTCTTGACAGGGGAGGGGTTCAGCCCCAGCATTTT. Encoded protein: CASSLDRGGVQPQHF.

The V call is TRBV19, the J call TRBJ2-7, with D possibly TRBD1 on 6 matching bases. This CDR3 spans 15 amino acids. V lost 6 bases and J lost 1, with 16 bases in between. Germline V lookup: CDR1 LNHDA, CDR2 SQIVND (reference sequence). The chain's CDR3 is CASRSLQGPSYEQYF. CDR3 coding DNA: TGTGCCAGTAGGAGCCTACAGGGCCCATCCTACGAGCAGTACTTC.

This clonotype has just a few counts. The genes are TRBV20-1 and TRBJ1-2; D not resolved. Between the trimmed V and J ends, which lost 4 bases and 1 base, there was a span of 10 bases. The CDR3 is 13 residues long. Germline CDR1 reads DFQATT; CDR2 reads SNEGSKA (reference sequence). This CDR3 reads CSANDAINYGYTF. The CDR3 DNA reads TGCAGTGCTAATGACGCGATTAACTATGGCTACACCTTC.

This clonotype has a count of ten or more. The V call is TRBV7-2, the J call TRBJ2-7; 14 bases are shared with TRBD2. Germline CDR1 is SGHTA and CDR2 is FQGNSA. The CDR3 totals 15 residues. V lost 5 bases, J lost 6 bases, and 6 bases stayed unmatched. CDR3 amino acids: CASSPSGLAGVEQYF. DNA for the CDR3: TGTGCCAGCAGCCCTTCGGGACTAGCGGGAGTCGAGCAGTACTTC.

This clonotype appeared many times. The chain recombines TRBV29-1 with TRBJ2-7, with a possible D match to TRBD2 (6 bases). The V end was cut by 6 bases, the J end by 2 bases, with 14 bases between. Germline V gene sequence: CDR1 SQVTM, CDR2 ANQGSEA. The CDR3 covers 13 residues. DNA of the CDR3: TGCAGCGTCACCGGGGGACGGACCTACGAGCAGTACTTC. Amino acids: CSVTGGRTYEQYF.

This clonotype was seen ten or more times. The gene calls are TRBV30 and TRBJ2-7, with TRBD1 matching 8 bases. This CDR3 has 17 amino acids. CDR1 and CDR2 from the germline V gene are GTSNPN and SVGIG (reference sequence). The V segment lost 2 bases and the J segment 0 bases; nucleotides outside the gene matches: 12. CDR3 amino acids: CAWSPRTGQENSYEQYF. The CDR3 DNA reads as TGTGCCTGGAGTCCAAGAACGGGACAGGAGAACTCCTACGAGCAGTACTTC.

This clonotype has a count of ten or more. The CDR3 nucleotides read TGTGCCAGCAGTTCTGCAGGCAGCTCTGGAAACACCATATATTTT. Translating it yields CASSSAGSSGNTIYF. The genes are TRBV28 and TRBJ1-3, with no clear D. Trimming shortened V by 4 bases and J by 0 bases, and 10 bases separated the two germline ends. The CDR3 runs to 15 residues. CDR1 and CDR2 from the germline V gene are MDHEN and SYDVKM.

This clonotype was seen many times. The chain employs TRBV30 and TRBJ1-3, with a tentative D call TRBD1 (6 bases). This CDR3 has 11 residues. Germline V CDR1 and CDR2: GTSNPN, SVGIG (reference sequence). V was cut by 8 bases and J by 4 bases, with 9 bases left in between. The CDR3 protein is CALDRGNTIYF. CDR3 bases: TGTGCCCTCGACAGGGGAAACACCATATATTTT.